Below, 5 T cell receptor beta chains from the same sample are listed, as sequenced in a study of CD8+CD57+ T cells in acquired aplastic anemia. CD8+CD57+ cell expansion, shown by flow cytometry, had occurred in the patients selected for sequencing. The study profiled TCR beta VDJ and CDR3 using genomic DNA as template. Using its own MiXCR run on the reads, TCRdb lists one record per CDR3 protein. The sample holds 150,000 or so distinct CDR3 sequences; about 52% are singletons and the top ten take around 12%. Sequencing was performed on sorted CD4+, CD8+, or CD8+CD57+ T cells (not recorded which) from PBMCs. These receptors all stem from a human donor with aplastic anemia.

This clonotype appeared many times. The V and J genes are TRBV9 and TRBJ2-3, with TRBD2 identical over 10 bases. The CDR3 consists of 16 residues. V was clipped by 0 bases and J by 6 bases; unmatched bases: 7. The germline gives CDR1 SGDLS, CDR2 YYNGEE. For the CDR3, the DNA is TGTGCCAGCAGCGTAGCTAGCGGGGGAGCAGGGGATACGCAGTATTTT. Protein product: CASSVASGGAGDTQYF.

In this sample, this clonotype turned up many times. The rearrangement uses TRBV10-3 and TRBJ2-7; weak D call: TRBD1 (5 bases). V lost 1 base to trimming and J lost 6 bases, with 16 bases between them. This CDR3 spans 15 amino acids. The germline CDR1 and CDR2 sequences are ENHRY and SYGVKD. CDR3 bases: TGTGCCATCAGTGAGTTGACAGAAGGGCCCAGCGAGCAGTACTTC. This encodes CAISELTEGPSEQYF.

V gene TRBV11-1 combines with J gene TRBJ2-7; D remains ambiguous. This CDR3 region has 15 residues. In germline, CDR1 is SGHAT, CDR2 FQDESV (reference sequence). Trimming removed 1 base at V and 2 bases at J, with 12 bases between. Here the CDR3 reads CASSLGRSGPYEQYF. The DNA of the CDR3 is TGTGCCAGCAGCTTAGGACGGTCAGGCCCCTACGAGCAGTACTTC.

V usage is TRBV20-1 and J usage is TRBJ1-3; TRBD1 agrees at 8 bases. Germline loops: CDR1 DFQATT, CDR2 SNEGSKA (reference sequence). V trimming: 3 bases; J trimming: 1 base; junction bases outside the gene matches: 2. CDR3 length: 14 residues. CDR3 DNA: TGCAGTGCTAGGGACAGGGTATCTGGAAACACCATATATTTT. Its translation: CSARDRVSGNTIYF.

This rearrangement joins TRBV4-2 to TRBJ2-2; TRBD1 is a possible D gene (5 bases). The CDR3 loop spans 18 amino acids. V was cut by 0 bases and J by 6 bases, with 20 bases left in between. Germline CDR1 LGHNA, CDR2 YNFKEQ. Here the CDR3 DNA reads TGTGCCAGCAGCCAAGATCAAGGGGCTGAAGGGAAGGCCGGGGAGCTGTTTTTT. Encoded protein: CASSQDQGAEGKAGELFF.